One and the same sample provided the 30 T cell receptor beta chains below, sequenced in a study of blood T cell repertoires in COVID-19. TCRdb's copy holds only in-frame clones and misses some; the assay was immunoSEQ multiplex PCR. The sample carries tens of thousands of clones, more than 65% recorded once. The sample was peripheral blood. These receptors were obtained from a human donor in a cohort sampled during active COVID-19.

The chain carries TRBV7-8 and TRBJ2-2, with 9 bases matching TRBD1. Germline values: CDR1 SGHVS, CDR2 FQNEAQ. The CDR3 consists of 17 residues. The V and J ends lost 5 bases and 4 bases, in that order; junction bases with no gene match: 11. CDR3 coding DNA: TGTGCCAGCAGCATCTCCGGGACAGGGAGAGTCACCGGGGAGCTGTTTTTT. It encodes CASSISGTGRVTGELFF.

The chain is built from TRBV28 and TRBJ1-1; TRBD1 matches at 7 bases. Germline V lookup: CDR1 MDHEN, CDR2 SYDVKM. The CDR3 spans 15 residues. After removal of 5 bases from V and 1 base from J, the junction contained 7 bases not matched to a gene. The CDR3 spells CASSPGDRENTEAFF. In DNA, the CDR3 is TGTGCCAGCAGTCCCGGAGACAGGGAGAACACTGAAGCTTTCTTT. Variable domain in full (rest from reference TRBV28 and TRBJ1-1): DVKVTQSSRYLVKRTGEKVFLECVQDMDHENMFWYRQDPGLGLRLIYFSYDVKMKEKGDIPEGYSVSREKKERFSLILESASTNQTSMYLCASSPGDRENTEAFFGQGTRLTVV.

The chain has TRBV7-6 and TRBJ2-7; 7 bases agree with TRBD2. CDR3 length equals 13 residues. J gave up 4 bases and V 5 bases, and 5 bases lay outside the gene matches. Germline V gene data show CDR1 as SGHVS and CDR2 as FNYEAQ. CDR3 DNA: TGTGCCAGCAGCACAAGCGGGATTTACGAGCAGTACTTC. Amino acids: CASSTSGIYEQYF. Based on the CDR3 plus reference TRBV7-6 and TRBJ2-7, the full variable domain is GAGVSQSPRYKVTKRGQDVALRCDPISGHVSLYWYRQALGQGPEFLTYFNYEAQQDKSGLPNDRFSAERPEGSISTLTIQRTEQRDSAMYRCASSTSGIYEQYFGPGTRLTVT.

This chain uses TRBV6-2 or TRBV6-3 with TRBJ1-1, with a weak D call TRBD1 (5 bases). V gave up 5 bases and J gave up 10 bases, with 17 bases separating them. This CDR3 has 13 amino acids. Germline V gene lookup returns CDR1 MNHEY and CDR2 SVGEGT. This CDR3 reads CASSAAGGGAAFF. CDR3 DNA: TGTGCCAGCAGTGCAGCCGGGGGAGGCGCAGCTTTCTTT.

The V call is TRBV12-3 or TRBV12-4, the J call TRBJ2-2, with TRBD1 matching over 7 bases. This CDR3 is 13 amino acids long. The V and J ends lost 8 bases and 7 bases, in that order; junction bases with no gene match: 7. For the CDR3, the DNA is TGTGCCAGCGGAAGGGGGCATGGCGGGGAGCTGTTTTTT. Amino acid sequence: CASGRGHGGELFF.

V gene TRBV7-2 combines with J gene TRBJ1-5, with D possibly being TRBD1 (5 bases). This CDR3 contains 15 residues. CDR1 is SGHTA and CDR2 is FQGNSA in the germline V gene. V gave up 5 bases and J gave up 5 bases, with 16 bases separating them. Here the CDR3 DNA reads TGTGCCAGCAGCCAAGTCCAGGGAAACCATCAGCCCCAGCATTTT. Translation gives CASSQVQGNHQPQHF.

The gene calls are TRBV6-6 and TRBJ2-7, with a possible D match to TRBD1 (6 bases). CDR1 is MNHNY, CDR2 SVGAGI, per germline (reference sequence). Trimming took 0 bases from V and 2 from J, leaving 11 bases between them. The CDR3 spans 15 residues. CDR3 in amino acids: CASSYSYRVPYEQYF. CDR3 bases: TGTGCCAGCAGTTACTCTTACAGGGTACCCTACGAGCAGTACTTC.

The chain uses TRBV2 and TRBJ2-7, with a possible D match to TRBD1 (5 bases). Germline assignment: CDR1 SNHLY and CDR2 FYNNEI. The CDR3 consists of 14 residues. The V end was cut by 3 bases, the J end by 2 bases, with 11 bases between. CDR3 loop: CASSDPGKPYEQYF. CDR3 coding DNA: TGTGCCAGCAGTGACCCAGGGAAACCCTACGAGCAGTACTTC.

The chain has TRBV16 and TRBJ2-2; 10 bases align to TRBD1. This CDR3 is 15 amino acids long. Losses at the gene ends were 7 bases for V and 4 bases for J; bases not matched to a gene: 6. The germline V gene encodes CDR1 KGHSY and CDR2 FQNENV. The CDR3 DNA reads as TGTGCCAGCACCTGGGACAGGGGAGTCACCGGGGAGCTGTTTTTT. It yields the protein CASTWDRGVTGELFF.

The chain links TRBV6-2 or TRBV6-3 to TRBJ1-5; TRBD1 agrees at 7 bases. The germline gives CDR1 MNHEY, CDR2 SVGEGT. V dropped 4 bases and J dropped 4; count of bases not matched to a gene: 7. This CDR3 has 15 residues. The CDR3 is CASSFYQGENQPQHF. The CDR3 nucleotides read TGTGCCAGCAGTTTTTACCAGGGGGAGAATCAGCCCCAGCATTTT.

The chain employs TRBV9 and TRBJ2-3; a possible D gene is TRBD1 (5 bases). Germline V gives CDR1 SGDLS, CDR2 YYNGEE. V was trimmed by 0 bases and J by 1 base, leaving 6 bases between them. CDR3 length: 14 amino acids. The CDR3 loop reads CASSVGGRTDTQYF. CDR3 DNA sequence: TGTGCCAGCAGCGTAGGGGGCCGCACAGATACGCAGTATTTT. The whole variable domain, remainder taken from reference TRBV9 and TRBJ2-3, is DSGVTQTPKHLITATGQRVTLRCSPRSGDLSVYWYQQSLDQGLQFLIQYYNGEERAKGNILERFSAQQFPDLHSELNLSSLELGDSALYFCASSVGGRTDTQYFGPGTRLTVL.

The gene calls are TRBV5-6 and TRBJ1-5; 7 bases are shared with TRBD1. Trimming cost V 2 bases and J 0 bases; bases outside gene matches: 5. This CDR3 is built from 16 residues. Per the germline V gene, CDR1 is SGHDT and CDR2 is YYEEEE. This chain's CDR3 is CASSLRGPYSNQPQHF. CDR3 coding DNA: TGTGCCAGCAGCTTAAGGGGGCCCTATAGCAATCAGCCCCAGCATTTT.

The rearrangement joins TRBV10-1 to TRBJ1-1; the D is unclear. This CDR3 is built from 14 residues. Germline CDR1 and CDR2: WNHNN and SYGVQD (reference sequence). Trimming cost V 3 bases and J 3 bases, with 11 bases left between them. CDR3 loop: CASSDNVVDTEAFF. The CDR3 nucleotides read TGCGCCAGCAGTGACAATGTAGTGGACACTGAAGCTTTCTTT.

This clone was detected once. This sequence joins TRBV7-2 and TRBJ2-7; 11 bases are a match to TRBD2. The CDR3 loop spans 15 amino acids. J lost 3 bases, V lost 5 bases, and 6 bases had no gene match. CDR1 SGHTA and CDR2 FQGNSA come from the germline V gene. The CDR3 coding sequence is TGTGCCAGCAGCCCCGGGACTAGCGGCATCTACGAGCAGTACTTC. Amino acid sequence: CASSPGTSGIYEQYF.

This clone was detected a few times. The V call is TRBV11-3, the J call TRBJ2-3; tentatively, D is TRBD1 (6 bases). This CDR3 comprises 13 residues. Trimming left V 5 bases short and J 1 base short, with 7 bases between. Germline assignment: CDR1 SGHNT and CDR2 YENEEA. CDR3 coding DNA: TGTGCCAGCAGCCACAGGGGCACAGATACGCAGTATTTT. Its translation: CASSHRGTDTQYF.

The chain couples TRBV4-2 to TRBJ2-6, with a possible D match to TRBD1 (5 bases). Looked up from germline, CDR1 is LGHNA and CDR2 is YNFKEQ. V lost 4 bases, J lost 2 bases, and 9 bases lay in between. The CDR3 sequence is 15 residues long. CDR3 in amino acids: CASSLAGTGANVLTF. The CDR3 DNA sequence: TGTGCCAGCAGCCTCGCAGGGACTGGGGCCAACGTCCTGACTTTC.

This clone was seen more than once but under ten times. The rearrangement links TRBV6-5 to TRBJ1-5; possibly TRBD1 for D (5 bases). The length of the CDR3 is 15 residues. Trimming pared 6 bases from V and 6 bases from J, leaving 18 bases between. CDR1 and CDR2 from the germline V gene are MNHEY and SVGAGI. In DNA, the CDR3 is TGTGCCAGCAGCCCCTTCAGGGAATTAGGTCAGCCCCAGCATTTT. It is translated as CASSPFRELGQPQHF.

This clone was detected once. V usage is TRBV19 and J usage is TRBJ2-1, with TRBD1 as a possible D gene (6 bases). The CDR3 is made up of 15 amino acids. The V end lost 5 bases, the J end lost 4 bases, and 15 bases lay between the germline ends. Per the germline V gene, CDR1 is LNHDA and CDR2 is SQIVND (reference sequence). CDR3 amino acids: CASSSLDSLYNEQFF. The DNA of the CDR3 is TGTGCCAGTAGTTCTTTGGACAGTCTTTACAATGAGCAGTTCTTC.

CDR3 nucleotide sequence: TGCGCCAGCAGCCAAGGGTCGACGAGGCCCGGGGAGCTGTTTTTT. It codes for CASSQGSTRPGELFF. V usage is TRBV4-1 and J usage is TRBJ2-2, with D unclear. Germline V gene lookup returns CDR1 MGHRA and CDR2 YSYEKL. The CDR3 has 15 amino acids. V was trimmed by 1 base and J by 6 bases, leaving 12 bases between them.

The chain couples TRBV27 to TRBJ2-2, with TRBD1 matching 8 bases. There are 15 residues in the CDR3. Losses at the gene ends were 5 bases for V and 4 bases for J; bases not matched to a gene: 6. Germline lookup yields CDR1 MNHEY and CDR2 SMNVEV (reference sequence). CDR3 in amino acids: CASSTPGQGTGELFF. The CDR3 region has the DNA TGTGCCAGCAGTACTCCCGGACAGGGCACCGGGGAGCTGTTTTTT.

The gene calls are TRBV6-2 or TRBV6-3 and TRBJ2-7, with 7 nucleotides matching TRBD2. The length of the CDR3 is 13 residues. The trim removed 4 bases at V and 6 bases at J, leaving 6 bases unmatched. The germline CDR1 and CDR2 sequences are MNHEY and SVGEGT. CDR3 sequence: CASSWAGDGEQYF. In nucleotides, the CDR3 is TGTGCCAGCAGTTGGGCGGGAGATGGCGAGCAGTACTTC.

This chain joins TRBV7-8 and TRBJ1-5; the D gene is possibly TRBD1 (5 bases). Trimming took off 4 bases at V and 5 bases at J, with 15 bases between the two ends. Germline V gene data show CDR1 as SGHVS and CDR2 as FQNEAQ. There are 15 residues in the CDR3. CDR3 loop: CASSSTPTGYQPQHF. CDR3 nucleotides: TGTGCCAGCAGCTCCACACCTACAGGTTATCAGCCCCAGCATTTT. The full variable domain, rest sourced from reference TRBV7-8 and TRBJ1-5, is GAGVSQSPRYKVAKRGQDVALRCDPISGHVSLFWYQQALGQGPEFLTYFQNEAQLDKSGLPSDRFFAERPEGSVSTLKIQRTQQEDSAVYLCASSSTPTGYQPQHFGDGTRLSIL.

The rearrangement links TRBV27 to TRBJ2-3; 11 nucleotides align to TRBD2. This CDR3 is built from 18 residues. The V gene's germline CDR1 is MNHEY and CDR2 SMNVEV (reference sequence). The V gene end was trimmed by 5 bases and the J gene end by 2 bases; junction bases not matched to a gene: 12. The CDR3: CASSTYLRLAGSTDTQYF. The CDR3 DNA is TGTGCCAGCAGTACCTATCTCCGACTAGCGGGATCCACAGATACGCAGTATTTT.

This clone was seen a few times. The gene calls are TRBV5-4 and TRBJ2-7; D is possibly TRBD2 (6 bases). Deletions cut 5 bases from V and 1 base from J, with 10 bases between. The CDR3 has 13 amino acids. Germline V gene lookup returns CDR1 SGHNT and CDR2 YYREEE (reference sequence). Here the CDR3 reads CASSTSSSYEQYF. As DNA, the CDR3 is TGTGCCAGCAGTACTAGCAGTTCCTACGAGCAGTACTTC.

The gene calls are TRBV29-1 and TRBJ1-1; D call uncertain. The CDR3 covers 13 residues. V gave up 7 bases and J gave up 0 bases, with 12 bases separating them. Looked up from germline, CDR1 is SQVTM and CDR2 is ANQGSEA. The CDR3 sequence: CSGKTGMNTEAFF. As DNA, the CDR3 is TGCAGCGGTAAGACGGGGATGAACACTGAAGCTTTCTTT.

V usage is TRBV9 and J usage is TRBJ2-1; 10 positions agree with TRBD2. Germline CDR1 is SGDLS and CDR2 is YYNGEE. The CDR3 extends over 15 amino acids. J lost 2 bases, V lost 3 bases, and 2 bases had no gene match. This chain's CDR3 is CASSGTSGAYNEQFF. CDR3 nucleotide sequence: TGTGCCAGCAGCGGTACTAGCGGGGCCTACAATGAGCAGTTCTTC. Drawing the rest from reference TRBV9 and TRBJ2-1, the complete variable domain is DSGVTQTPKHLITATGQRVTLRCSPRSGDLSVYWYQQSLDQGLQFLIQYYNGEERAKGNILERFSAQQFPDLHSELNLSSLELGDSALYFCASSGTSGAYNEQFFGPGTRLTVL.

This clone was seen a single time. The V gene is TRBV15, the J gene TRBJ1-1; maybe TRBD1 (5 bases). With 5 bases removed from V and 5 bases from J, the gap between germline ends came to 12 bases. This CDR3 spans 13 amino acids. Germline V gives CDR1 LNHNV, CDR2 YYDKDF (reference sequence). The CDR3 reads CATSPRQRTEAFF. The CDR3 region has the DNA TGTGCCACCAGCCCCCGACAGAGAACTGAAGCTTTCTTT.

The V gene is TRBV19, the J gene TRBJ1-6, with 8 bases identical to TRBD1. Germline V gene sequence: CDR1 LNHDA, CDR2 SQIVND (reference sequence). The CDR3 totals 14 residues. J gave up 6 bases and V 5 bases, and 3 bases lay outside the gene matches. Here the CDR3 DNA reads TGTGCCAGTAGTCAGGGGGCGCGTAATTCACCCCTCCACTTT. This gives the protein CASSQGARNSPLHF. Full variable domain (remainder filled in from reference TRBV19 and TRBJ1-6): DGGITQSPKYLFRKEGQNVTLSCEQNLNHDAMYWYRQDPGQGLRLIYYSQIVNDFQKGDIAEGYSVSREKKESFPLTVTSAQKNPTAFYLCASSQGARNSPLHFGNGTRLTVT.

There are a few counts of this clone. The chain uses TRBV12-3 or TRBV12-4 and TRBJ2-2; the D is unclear. CDR3 length: 11 residues. Trimming pared 7 bases from V and 8 bases from J, leaving 8 bases between. The chain's CDR3 is CASTAVGELFF. In nucleotides, the CDR3 is TGTGCCAGCACCGCGGTGGGGGAGCTGTTTTTT.

The CDR3 sequence is CASSIAAGWANYGYTF. The DNA for the CDR3 is TGTGCCAGTAGTATCGCGGCAGGGTGGGCTAACTATGGCTACACCTTC. The chain links TRBV19 to TRBJ1-2; D perhaps matches TRBD1 (5 bases). This CDR3 is built from 16 residues. V shed 3 bases and J shed 0 bases, with 14 bases lying between them. Germline V gives CDR1 LNHDA, CDR2 SQIVND (reference sequence).